This record looks at one TCR beta chain sequence and its context. Sequenced by immunoSEQ multiplex PCR; TCRdb stores in-frame clones only, minus some. This sample carries approximately 140,000 clones, over 65% of them seen once, and the ten largest clones take around a sixth. These data come from a study of blood T cell repertoires in COVID-19. Germline V gene sequence: CDR1 SGHVS, CDR2 FQNEAQ. The CDR3 is 17 residues long. Trimming took off 2 bases at V and 3 bases at J, with 19 bases between the two ends. Specimen: peripheral blood. The chain uses TRBV7-8 and TRBJ1-2; D not resolved. This sequence originates from a man aged 45-65 years with acute or convalescent COVID-19. Here the CDR3 reads CASSLRGMGEGDYGYTF. The CDR3 DNA is TGTGCCAGCAGCTTACGGGGTATGGGCGAAGGTGACTATGGCTACACCTTC.